This TCR beta chain is from a study of blood T cell repertoires in COVID-19. On the study more broadly: The United States, Italy and Spain supplied acute and convalescent COVID-19 samples. PBMCs, B-cell-depleted T cells, or T cells provided the cDNA or gDNA that made up the material.

The sample holds one count of this clone. In the authors' workflow: Reference gene primer amplification gave nucleated cell count estimates. Method: immunoSEQ multiplex PCR; TCRdb's copy keeps in-frame clones and lacks some. The V and J calls and clone size are taken from that table; D and trimming were inferred from the DNA. This sample has approximately 100,000 clones, with less than 80% found just once. This CDR3 region has 13 residues. The V gene's germline CDR1 is KGHSH and CDR2 LQKENI. J lost 5 bases, V lost 6 bases, and 6 bases had no gene match. Sequences were obtained from peripheral blood. The chain joins TRBV18 to TRBJ2-5; 7 bases line up with TRBD2. The TCR sequence derives from a man between 65 and 80 years old with active or convalescent COVID-19. The chain's CDR3 is CASSLTSLETQYF. In DNA, the CDR3 is TGTGCCAGCTCGTTGACTAGCCTGGAGACCCAGTACTTC.